The following is a T cell receptor beta chain sequence with its context. Authors' methods: Amplifying reference gene primers gave estimates of nucleated cell counts. TCRdb's table, derived via immunoSEQ multiplex PCR, lists solely in-frame clones and lacks some. V and J calls and clone size follow that table, whereas D and trimming were derived from the DNA. The sample has about 330,000 clones, about 85% seen once; the top ten hold under 6%. The study counted Cohort 3 donors as recovered given two negative PCRs, clearance, or symptom resolution. The data were obtained in a study of blood T cell repertoires in COVID-19. Study overall: Specimens from acute and convalescent COVID-19 originated in the United States, Italy and Spain.

The V end lost 0 bases, the J end lost 0 bases, and 17 bases lay between the germline ends. The CDR3 is 18 residues long. Germline CDR1 is WSHSY and CDR2 is SAAADI. The source material was PBMCs or T cells enriched from blood (not recorded which). The V and J genes are TRBV10-2 and TRBJ1-1; D is possibly TRBD1 (6 bases). This TCR derives from a woman aged 25-40 years who had recovered from COVID-19. CDR3 sequence (DNA): TGCGCCAGCAGTGAGTCGAAGGGACACCGACACATGAACACTGAAGCTTTCTTT. This translates into CASSESKGHRHMNTEAFF.